Below are 25 T cell receptor beta chains sequenced from a single sample in a study of cytomegalovirus exposure and HLA in healthy donors. Produced via immunoSEQ multiplex PCR; TCRdb's table is partial and in-frame only. This repertoire shows about 150,000 clones, just over 85% found once; its top ten account for about 1.9%. Sequencing was done on a sample of PBMCs. These receptors came from a human donor in good health.

CDR3 sequence reads: CASSSGQGAYSGANVLTF. The CDR3 DNA sequence: TGTGCCAGCAGCTCGGGACAGGGCGCGTACTCTGGGGCCAACGTCCTGACTTTC. V usage is TRBV5-4 and J usage is TRBJ2-6; 9 bases map to TRBD1. Trimming took 3 bases from V and 0 from J; bases not matched to a gene: 7. The CDR3 covers 18 residues. The germline gives CDR1 SGHNT, CDR2 YYREEE (reference sequence). Drawing the rest from reference TRBV5-4 and TRBJ2-6, the complete variable domain is ETGVTQSPTHLIKTRGQQVTLRCSSQSGHNTVSWYQQALGQGPQFIFQYYREEENGRGNFPPRFSGLQFPNYSSELNVNALELDDSALYLCASSSGQGAYSGANVLTFGAGSRLTVL.

The rearrangement links TRBV9 to TRBJ2-3, with TRBD2 matching 9 bases. The germline V gene encodes CDR1 SGDLS and CDR2 YYNGEE. J gave up 6 bases and V 3 bases, and 8 bases lay outside the gene matches. The CDR3 has 15 residues. For the CDR3, the DNA is TGTGCCAGCAGCGCGCGGCGGGGGGGCCTGGATACGCAGTATTTT. Translated: CASSARRGGLDTQYF.

The chain recombines TRBV25-1 with TRBJ1-1; a possible D gene is TRBD1 (5 bases). The germline gives CDR1 MGHDK, CDR2 SYGVNS. Trimming removed 5 bases at V and 6 bases at J, with 19 bases between. CDR3 length: 15 residues. CDR3 DNA: TGTGCCAGCAGTCAATCCGACAGAATACGCTCTGAAGCTTTCTTT. Protein: CASSQSDRIRSEAFF.

CDR3 bases: TGTGCCAGCAGTTGGCAGGCCGTCCCTTCTCGTGAGCAGTACTTC. Translation gives CASSWQAVPSREQYF. The chain has TRBV2 and TRBJ2-7; no reliable D call. Germline V CDR1 and CDR2: SNHLY, FYNNEI. This CDR3 is built from 15 residues. With 5 bases removed from V and 7 bases from J, the gap between germline ends came to 21 bases.

The chain uses TRBV7-9 and TRBJ1-4, with D possibly being TRBD1 (5 bases). Trimming took 1 base from V and 8 from J, leaving 8 bases between them. Germline loops: CDR1 SEHNR, CDR2 FQNEAQ (reference sequence). The CDR3 sequence is 13 residues long. In DNA form, the CDR3 reads TGTGCCAGCAGCTTAGGGCGGGGGGAAAAACTGTTTTTT. Translated: CASSLGRGEKLFF.

This rearrangement joins TRBV6-5 to TRBJ1-5; D might be TRBD1 (6 bases). This CDR3 has 13 amino acids. Per the germline V gene, CDR1 is MNHEY and CDR2 is SVGAGI. Trimming removed 8 bases from V and 2 bases from J, with 10 bases in between. CDR3 in DNA: TGTGCCAGCGGGGGACACGGCAATCAGCCCCAGCATTTT. It encodes CASGGHGNQPQHF.

V usage is TRBV19 and J usage is TRBJ2-2; 8 positions match TRBD1. With 5 bases clipped from V and 3 bases from J, the junction kept 5 bases outside the gene matches. Germline CDR1 LNHDA, CDR2 SQIVND (reference sequence). The CDR3 runs 15 residues. The CDR3 sequence: CASSGQGAYTGELFF. CDR3 nucleotide sequence: TGTGCCAGTAGTGGTCAGGGGGCCTACACCGGGGAGCTGTTTTTT.

The CDR3 reads CASSPAGTEQFF. CDR3 coding DNA: TGTGCCAGCAGCCCCGCGGGGACTGAGCAGTTCTTC. V gene TRBV7-8 combines with J gene TRBJ2-1, with D possibly TRBD2 on 6 matching bases. CDR1 is SGHVS and CDR2 is FQNEAQ in the germline V gene. The germline V and J ends were trimmed by 5 bases and 9 bases, with 11 bases remaining between them. The length of the CDR3 is 12 residues.

V is TRBV5-1 and J is TRBJ2-1; TRBD2 aligns across 11 bases. Germline V gene lookup returns CDR1 SGHRS and CDR2 YFSETQ. J gave up 8 bases and V 0 bases, and 4 bases lay outside the gene matches. This CDR3 is built from 15 residues. In DNA form, the CDR3 reads TGCGCCAGCAGCTTGGTAGCGGGGGGGCAGGATGAGCAGTTCTTC. This gives the protein CASSLVAGGQDEQFF.

The CDR3 region has the DNA TGTGCCAGCTCACCACAACTGGGGGCCGATGAAGCTTTCTTT. Amino acids: CASSPQLGADEAFF. This chain connects TRBV18 to TRBJ1-1; the D gene is possibly TRBD1 (6 bases). The CDR3 covers 14 residues. The germline gives CDR1 KGHSH, CDR2 LQKENI. Trimming took 1 base from V and 7 from J, leaving 13 bases between them.

This clone has just a few counts. This chain joins TRBV6-5 and TRBJ2-3; D possibly corresponds to TRBD2 (6 bases). The CDR3 loop spans 15 amino acids. Germline CDR1 reads MNHEY; CDR2 reads SVGAGI. V was trimmed by 2 bases and J by 3 bases, leaving 12 bases between them. CDR3 region: CASSYGGSRTDTQYF. The DNA of the CDR3 is TGTGCCAGCAGTTACGGGGGGAGTAGGACAGATACGCAGTATTTT.

This clone has just one count. The chain joins TRBV19 to TRBJ1-2, with D possibly matching TRBD1 (6 bases). The CDR3 runs to 14 residues. Germline V gene lookup returns CDR1 LNHDA and CDR2 SQIVND (reference sequence). V lost 4 bases, J lost 3 bases, and 12 bases lay in between. This CDR3 is CASSSRDRYYGYTF. CDR3 DNA sequence: TGTGCCAGTAGTAGTAGAGACAGGTACTATGGCTACACCTTC.

The chain has TRBV11-2 and TRBJ1-2; D is undetermined. Germline-derived CDR1 and CDR2 are SGHAT and FQNNGV. Trimming shortened V by 0 bases and J by 14 bases, and 13 bases separated the two germline ends. The CDR3 extends over 12 amino acids. Here the CDR3 DNA reads TGTGCCAGCAGCTTAGATTGGGGAGGACTGACCTTC. This gives the protein CASSLDWGGLTF.

The V gene is TRBV5-4, the J gene TRBJ1-2; TRBD1 is a possible D gene (5 bases). The germline CDR1 and CDR2 sequences are SGHNT and YYREEE (reference sequence). The CDR3 loop spans 15 amino acids. The V end lost 3 bases, the J end lost 3 bases, and 15 bases lay between the germline ends. The DNA for the CDR3 is TGTGCCAGCAGCTCCCGAGGAGGGGCGGACTATGGCTACACCTTC. It is translated as CASSSRGGADYGYTF.

This chain links TRBV27 with TRBJ2-3; D gene unclear. The CDR3 is made up of 13 amino acids. CDR1 MNHEY and CDR2 SMNVEV come from the germline V gene (reference sequence). Deletions cut 6 bases from V and 0 bases from J, with 7 bases between. The CDR3: CASRTHSTDTQYF. In DNA, the CDR3 is TGTGCCAGCAGGACTCACAGCACAGATACGCAGTATTTT.

Turning to this clone: This sample also contains other DNA sequences that code for the same CDR3. V usage is TRBV7-2 and J usage is TRBJ2-1, with TRBD2 identical over 8 bases. CDR3 length equals 15 residues. The trim removed 3 bases at V and 4 bases at J, leaving 5 bases unmatched. CDR1 is SGHTA and CDR2 is FQGNSA in the germline V gene. The CDR3 DNA reads as TGTGCCAGCAGCTTCTCGGGGGGGCTTTACAATGAGCAGTTCTTC. This codes for CASSFSGGLYNEQFF.

Only a few counts were recorded for this clone. The CDR3 here is CASSYPASDEQFF. CDR3 DNA: TGTGCCAGCAGTTACCCCGCTAGCGATGAGCAGTTCTTC. The chain combines TRBV6-5 with TRBJ2-1; a weak D match, TRBD2 (6 bases). This CDR3 spans 13 amino acids. The germline V gene encodes CDR1 MNHEY and CDR2 SVGAGI. The germline V and J ends were trimmed by 2 bases and 8 bases, with 10 bases remaining between them.

This chain joins TRBV7-9 and TRBJ1-1; 7 bases agree with TRBD1. The CDR3 extends over 18 amino acids. The germline V gene encodes CDR1 SEHNR and CDR2 FQNEAQ (reference sequence). Losses at the gene ends were 3 bases for V and 6 bases for J; bases not matched to a gene: 19. The CDR3 protein is CASSFHPQARGRFAEAFF. In nucleotides, the CDR3 is TGTGCCAGCAGCTTCCACCCCCAGGCGAGGGGGCGATTCGCTGAAGCTTTCTTT. The whole variable domain, filled in from reference TRBV7-9 and TRBJ1-1, reads DTGVSQNPRHKITKRGQNVTFRCDPISEHNRLYWYRQTLGQGPEFLTYFQNEAQLEKSRLLSDRFSAERPKGSFSTLEIQRTEQGDSAMYLCASSFHPQARGRFAEAFFGQGTRLTVV.

The V gene is TRBV6-5, the J gene TRBJ1-5; TRBD1 aligns across 7 bases. The CDR3 covers 14 residues. V lost 6 bases to trimming and J lost 5 bases; unmatched junction nucleotides: 7. The germline CDR1 and CDR2 sequences are MNHEY and SVGAGI. The CDR3 spells CASRRLDRDQPQHF. CDR3 DNA: TGTGCCAGCAGACGCCTCGACAGGGATCAGCCCCAGCATTTT.

V is TRBV9 and J is TRBJ2-3; D ambiguous. The CDR3 length is 14 residues. Germline V lookup: CDR1 SGDLS, CDR2 YYNGEE. V lost 0 bases, J lost 6 bases, and 11 bases lay in between. CDR3 sequence reads: CASSVELVSDTQYF. In DNA form, the CDR3 reads TGTGCCAGCAGCGTAGAACTGGTATCGGATACGCAGTATTTT.

This sequence joins TRBV9 and TRBJ1-2; D is ambiguous. Germline V lookup: CDR1 SGDLS, CDR2 YYNGEE. V lost 3 bases, J lost 1 base, and 7 bases lay in between. This CDR3 spans 13 amino acids. The CDR3 sequence is CASSATVNYGYTF. Written as DNA, the CDR3 is TGTGCCAGCAGCGCAACAGTTAACTATGGCTACACCTTC.

The V and J genes are TRBV7-2 and TRBJ2-7; 7 bases agree with TRBD1. The V gene end was trimmed by 5 bases and the J gene end by 4 bases; junction bases not matched to a gene: 11. The CDR3 runs 15 residues. CDR1 is SGHTA and CDR2 is FQGNSA in the germline V gene. CDR3: CASSLTTGSNYEQYF. The CDR3 region has the DNA TGTGCCAGCAGCCTGACGACAGGGTCGAATTACGAGCAGTACTTC. Based on the CDR3 plus reference TRBV7-2 and TRBJ2-7, the full variable domain is GAGVSQSPSNKVTEKGKDVELRCDPISGHTALYWYRQSLGQGLEFLIYFQGNSAPDKSGLPSDRFSAERTGGSVSTLTIQRTQQEDSAVYLCASSLTTGSNYEQYFGPGTRLTVT.

The V and J genes are TRBV7-3 and TRBJ2-1; maybe TRBD2 (7 bases). V shed 5 bases and J shed 7 bases, with 12 bases lying between them. CDR1 is SGHTA, CDR2 FQGTGA, per germline. The CDR3 spans 13 residues. For the CDR3, the DNA is TGTGCCAGCAGCCCTAGGGGGGGGAATGAGCAGTTCTTC. This gives the protein CASSPRGGNEQFF.

The V call is TRBV7-9, the J call TRBJ2-7, with 8 positions matching TRBD1. V dropped 5 bases and J dropped 1; count of bases not matched to a gene: 7. CDR3 length: 15 amino acids. The V gene's germline CDR1 is SEHNR and CDR2 FQNEAQ (reference sequence). CDR3: CASSRGQGISYEQYF. Here the CDR3 DNA reads TGTGCCAGCAGCCGTGGACAGGGAATTTCCTACGAGCAGTACTTC.

This chain links TRBV28 with TRBJ1-4, with 7 nucleotides matching TRBD1. The CDR3 covers 16 residues. CDR1 is MDHEN, CDR2 SYDVKM, per germline. J gave up 1 base and V 6 bases, and 8 bases lay outside the gene matches. CDR3 amino acids: CASSIRNRGTNEKLFF. The DNA of the CDR3 is TGTGCCAGCAGCATACGAAACAGGGGAACTAATGAAAAACTGTTTTTT.